Given below is one T cell receptor beta chain in context. This sample was included in a study of blood T cell repertoires in COVID-19. The wider study: The study drew acute and convalescent COVID-19 samples from the United States, Italy and Spain.

The table came from immunoSEQ multiplex PCR; TCRdb's copy has only in-frame clones and leaves some out. The top ten hold less than 3% of the sample, which has around 270,000 clones, around 87% seen once. The sample was peripheral blood. This receptor was taken from a woman aged 45-59 years with acute or convalescent COVID-19.

Written as DNA, the CDR3 is TGTGCCAGCAGTACAACCCGGGCATCTGGGACTAGCACAGATACGCAGTATTTT. It specifies CASSTTRASGTSTDTQYF. The rearrangement links TRBV27 to TRBJ2-3; tentatively, D is TRBD2 (6 bases). Per germline, CDR1 MNHEY and CDR2 SMNVEV (reference sequence). V dropped 5 bases and J dropped 0 bases, with 21 bases sitting between them. The CDR3 runs 18 residues.